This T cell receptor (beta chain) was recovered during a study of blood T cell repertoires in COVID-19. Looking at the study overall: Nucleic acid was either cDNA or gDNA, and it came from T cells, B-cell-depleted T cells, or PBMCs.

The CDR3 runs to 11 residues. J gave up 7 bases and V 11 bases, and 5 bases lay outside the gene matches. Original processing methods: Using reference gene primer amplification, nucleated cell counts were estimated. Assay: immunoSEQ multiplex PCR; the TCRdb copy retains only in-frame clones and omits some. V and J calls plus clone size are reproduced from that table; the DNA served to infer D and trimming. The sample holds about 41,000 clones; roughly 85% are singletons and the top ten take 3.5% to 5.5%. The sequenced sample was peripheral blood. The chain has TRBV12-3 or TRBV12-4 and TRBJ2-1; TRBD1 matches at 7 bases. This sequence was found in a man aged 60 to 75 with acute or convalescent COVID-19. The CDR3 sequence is CAGGQLNEQFF. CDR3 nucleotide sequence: TGTGCCGGGGGACAGCTAAATGAGCAGTTCTTC.